A single sample gave rise to the 9 T cell receptor beta chains below, sequenced in a study of shared clonotypes between healthy human individuals. TCRdb's copy holds only in-frame clones and misses some; the assay was immunoSEQ multiplex PCR. Among around 1.9 million clones listed, about 93% were seen once. It was CD45RO-negative cells, positively selected for CCR7, that made up naive CD8 cells, with terminally differentiated effector memory CD45RA+ cells excluded. The material sequenced was naive CD8+ T cells from PBMCs. Source of these receptors: a man aged 18 to 30 in good health. Some clones in this sample may be carry-over from other donors' samples.

This chain uses TRBV30 with TRBJ2-5, with D hard to call. The last part of the DNA fits TRBJ2-7 better; the J call may be wrong. CDR1 and CDR2 from the germline V gene are GTSNPN and SVGIG (reference sequence). The CDR3 sequence is 15 residues long. CDR3 region: CAWNGELTIPYEQYF. The CDR3 DNA is TGTGCCTGGAATGGGGAACTTACTATTCCCTACGAGCAGTACTTC.

The chain uses TRBV4-3 and TRBJ1-2, with 8 bases identical to TRBD1. The trim removed 4 bases at V and 3 bases at J, leaving 7 bases unmatched. The CDR3 is 15 residues long. Looked up from germline, CDR1 is LGHNA and CDR2 is YSLEER. The CDR3 loop reads CASSPRDRGDYGYTF. As DNA, the CDR3 is TGCGCCAGCAGCCCACGTGACAGGGGAGACTATGGCTACACCTTC.

The chain uses TRBV6-1 and TRBJ2-2; D is undetermined. V was cut by 6 bases and J by 0 bases, with 8 bases left in between. The CDR3 totals 14 residues. Germline CDR1 MNHNS, CDR2 SASEGT. Written as DNA, the CDR3 is TGTGCCAGCAGGCGGCCCGCGAACACCGGGGAGCTGTTTTTT. Residues: CASRRPANTGELFF.

The gene calls are TRBV27 and TRBJ1-2, with 7 positions matching TRBD1. V lost 5 bases to trimming and J lost 3 bases; unmatched junction nucleotides: 15. CDR3 length: 17 residues. The germline gives CDR1 MNHEY, CDR2 SMNVEV (reference sequence). CDR3 bases: TGTGCCAGCAGTCCCTCCCGAGGAGACAGGGAAGACTATGGCTACACCTTC. Translating it yields CASSPSRGDREDYGYTF.

The chain carries TRBV5-1 and TRBJ2-1; possibly TRBD1 or TRBD2 for D (5 bases each). Germline values: CDR1 SGHRS, CDR2 YFSETQ. V was shortened by 0 bases and J by 5 bases, with 15 bases between the two germline ends. There are 16 residues in the CDR3. CDR3 protein: CASSLGSGTENNEQFF. For the CDR3, the DNA is TGCGCCAGCAGCTTGGGTAGTGGGACCGAGAACAATGAGCAGTTCTTC.

A word on this clone: Other DNA variants within this sample encode the same CDR3. V is TRBV7-9 and J is TRBJ1-1; no firm D call. This CDR3 region has 12 residues. With 1 base removed from V and 6 bases from J, the gap between germline ends came to 6 bases. CDR1 is SEHNR and CDR2 is FQNEAQ in the germline V gene (reference sequence). In DNA, the CDR3 is TGTGCCAGCAGCTTAGGGCCAGCTGAAGCTTTCTTT. Protein sequence: CASSLGPAEAFF.

V is TRBV9 and J is TRBJ1-4; weak D call: TRBD1 (6 bases). This CDR3 is built from 14 residues. Germline CDR1 reads SGDLS; CDR2 reads YYNGEE. Trimming removed 3 bases at V and 2 bases at J, with 8 bases between. CDR3 nucleotides: TGTGCCAGCAGCGCGGGGGGCACTAATGAAAAACTGTTTTTT. Protein sequence: CASSAGGTNEKLFF.

The chain is built from TRBV5-1 and TRBJ2-1; 8 nucleotides agree with TRBD1. V lost 1 base to trimming and J lost 10 bases; unmatched junction nucleotides: 7. CDR3 length: 14 residues. The germline V gene encodes CDR1 SGHRS and CDR2 YFSETQ. The chain's CDR3 is CASSLWTGREEQFF. The CDR3 bases are TGCGCCAGCAGCTTGTGGACAGGGAGAGAGGAGCAGTTCTTC.

The chain recombines TRBV5-8 with TRBJ2-2, with no clear D. The CDR3 runs to 16 residues. Trimming cost V 3 bases and J 0 bases, with 12 bases left between them. Germline lookup yields CDR1 SGHTS and CDR2 YDEGEE. The DNA for the CDR3 is TGTGCCAGCAGCTCGGACCGCTGGGCGAACACCGGGGAGCTGTTTTTT. Its protein product is CASSSDRWANTGELFF.